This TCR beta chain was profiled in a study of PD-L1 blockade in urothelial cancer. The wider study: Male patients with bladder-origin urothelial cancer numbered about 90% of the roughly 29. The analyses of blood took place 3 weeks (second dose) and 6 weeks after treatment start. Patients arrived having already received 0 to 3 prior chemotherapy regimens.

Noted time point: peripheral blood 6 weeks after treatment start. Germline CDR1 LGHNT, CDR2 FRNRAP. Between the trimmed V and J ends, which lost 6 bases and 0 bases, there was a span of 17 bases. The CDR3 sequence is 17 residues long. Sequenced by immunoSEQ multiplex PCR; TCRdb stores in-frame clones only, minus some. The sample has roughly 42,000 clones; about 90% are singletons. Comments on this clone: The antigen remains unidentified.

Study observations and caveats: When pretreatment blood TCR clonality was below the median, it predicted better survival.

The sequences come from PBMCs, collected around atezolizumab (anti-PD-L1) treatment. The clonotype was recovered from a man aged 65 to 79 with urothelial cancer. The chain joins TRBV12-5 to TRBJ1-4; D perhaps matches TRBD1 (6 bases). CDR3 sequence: CASGPAGAGTTNEKLFF. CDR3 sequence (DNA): TGTGCTAGTGGACCCGCGGGGGCAGGGACAACTAATGAAAAACTGTTTTTT.